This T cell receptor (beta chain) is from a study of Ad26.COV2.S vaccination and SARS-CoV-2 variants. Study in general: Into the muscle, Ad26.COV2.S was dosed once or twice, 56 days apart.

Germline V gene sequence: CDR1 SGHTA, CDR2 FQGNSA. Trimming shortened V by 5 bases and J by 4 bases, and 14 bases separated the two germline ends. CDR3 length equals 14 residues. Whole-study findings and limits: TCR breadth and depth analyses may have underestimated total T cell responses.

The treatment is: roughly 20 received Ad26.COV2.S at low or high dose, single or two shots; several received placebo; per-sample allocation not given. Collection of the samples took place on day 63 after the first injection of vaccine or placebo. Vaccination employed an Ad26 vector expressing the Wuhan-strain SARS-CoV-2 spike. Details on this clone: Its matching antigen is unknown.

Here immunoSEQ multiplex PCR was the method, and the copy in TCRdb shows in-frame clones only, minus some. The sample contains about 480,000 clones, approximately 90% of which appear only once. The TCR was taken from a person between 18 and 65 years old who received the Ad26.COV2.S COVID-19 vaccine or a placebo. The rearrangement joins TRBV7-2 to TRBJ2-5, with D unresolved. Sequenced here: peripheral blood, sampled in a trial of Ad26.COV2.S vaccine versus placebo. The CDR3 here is CASSRSGLRETQYF. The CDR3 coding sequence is TGTGCCAGCAGCCGCTCGGGCTTGAGAGAGACCCAGTACTTC.